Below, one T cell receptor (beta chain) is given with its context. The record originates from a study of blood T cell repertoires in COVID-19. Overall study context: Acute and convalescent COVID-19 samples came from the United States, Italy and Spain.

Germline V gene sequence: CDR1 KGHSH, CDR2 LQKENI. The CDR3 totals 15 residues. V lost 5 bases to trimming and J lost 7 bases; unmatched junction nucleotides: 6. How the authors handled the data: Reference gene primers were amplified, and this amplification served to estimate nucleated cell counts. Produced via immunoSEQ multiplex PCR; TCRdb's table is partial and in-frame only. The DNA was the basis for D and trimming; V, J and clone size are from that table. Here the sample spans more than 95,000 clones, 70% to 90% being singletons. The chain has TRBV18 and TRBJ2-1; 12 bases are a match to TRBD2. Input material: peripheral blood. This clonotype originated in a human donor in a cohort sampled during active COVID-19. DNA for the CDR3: TGTGCCAGCTCAGACTCTAGCGGGAGGGTGAATGAGCAGTTCTTC. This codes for CASSDSSGRVNEQFF.